The 25 T cell receptor beta chains listed next were all sequenced from one sample in a study of spatial heterogeneity in lung cancer. As for time point: sample taken at primary tumor resection. Unsorted tumor, nontumor lung tissue or cryopreserved PBMC supplied the whole RNA. TCRdb independently ran MiXCR on the 5' RACE reads; one entry per CDR3 protein. The table shows 43,000 or so distinct CDR3 sequences, with approximately 7% occurring only once. The sequences come from PBMCs, collected at surgery. Receptor source: a female donor with early-stage non-small cell lung cancer.

The J gene is TRBJ2-5, the V gene TRBV21-1; no DNA check was done on the table's D call, TRBD1. TRBV21-1 is recorded as a pseudogene. This CDR3 is 11 amino acids long. The CDR3 DNA sequence: TGTGCCAGCAGCCCCCCGGAGACCCAGTACTTC. It is translated as CASSPPETQYF.

This clonotype was picked up many times. The chain joins TRBV27 to TRBJ1-1; D not certain. Germline-derived CDR1 and CDR2 are MNHEY and SMNVEV (reference sequence). V was pared by 1 base and J by 3 bases, with 18 bases between. The CDR3 has 17 amino acids. This CDR3 reads CASSLYRTTGFYTEAFF. DNA of the CDR3: TGTGCCAGCAGTTTATATCGGACTACGGGATTTTACACTGAAGCTTTCTTT.

This clonotype was recorded many times. V usage is TRBV3-1 and J usage is TRBJ1-4; the D is unclear. The V end was cut by 2 bases, the J end by 2 bases, with 0 bases between. CDR3 length equals 12 residues. CDR1 and CDR2 (germline): LGHDT, YNNKEL (reference sequence). The CDR3 loop is CASSQTNEKLFF. The CDR3 nucleotides read TGTGCCAGCAGCCAAACTAATGAAAAACTGTTTTTT.

This clonotype was seen many times. The chain employs TRBV5-1 and TRBJ2-3; D gene unclear. Germline loops: CDR1 SGHRS, CDR2 YFSETQ. This CDR3 has 16 amino acids. The V end was cut by 0 bases, the J end by 4 bases, with 15 bases between. CDR3 coding DNA: TGCGCCAGCAGCTTGGCCTTATATGCGATGGCAGATACGCAGTATTTT. Translating gives CASSLALYAMADTQYF.

This clonotype came up a few times. The V call is TRBV5-1, the J call TRBJ2-2; possible D gene TRBD1, 5 bases. Germline V gene data show CDR1 as SGHRS and CDR2 as YFSETQ. CDR3 length equals 16 residues. Trimming left V 3 bases short and J 0 bases short, with 12 bases between. The CDR3 sequence is CASSSDTSPNTGELFF. CDR3 DNA: TGCGCCAGCAGCTCGGACACCTCCCCGAACACCGGGGAGCTGTTTTTT.

This clonotype was seen only a few times. The chain joins TRBV11-2 to TRBJ1-2; 8 nucleotides line up with TRBD1. Per germline, CDR1 SGHAT and CDR2 FQNNGV. Trimming removed 3 bases from V and 0 bases from J; junction bases left unmatched: 6. CDR3 length equals 16 residues. CDR3 nucleotides: TGTGCCAGCAGCTTGGCAGGGGGCCGAGCTAACTATGGCTACACCTTC. This codes for CASSLAGGRANYGYTF.

This clonotype was counted ten times or more. This chain joins TRBV5-1 and TRBJ2-2; 7 nucleotides line up with TRBD1. This CDR3 is 15 amino acids long. V lost 0 bases, J lost 4 bases, and 3 bases stayed unmatched. Germline V gene sequence: CDR1 SGHRS, CDR2 YFSETQ. Here the CDR3 reads CASSLDRGPTGELFF. The DNA for the CDR3 is TGCGCCAGCAGCTTGGACAGGGGCCCCACCGGGGAGCTGTTTTTT.

The V and J genes are TRBV5-4 and TRBJ2-6; D may be TRBD2 (6 bases). In germline, CDR1 is SGHNT, CDR2 YYREEE (reference sequence). V was pared by 4 bases and J by 1 base, with 6 bases between. CDR3 length equals 14 residues. Here the CDR3 DNA reads TGTGCCAGCAGCGCGGGGTCTGGGGCCAACGTCCTGACTTTC. The encoded protein is CASSAGSGANVLTF.

This clonotype has a handful of counts. This chain uses TRBV15 with TRBJ2-3; a weak D match, TRBD2 (6 bases). V lost 0 bases and J 0 bases, leaving 10 bases between the germline ends. This CDR3 spans 16 amino acids. Germline-derived CDR1 and CDR2 are LNHNV and YYDKDF (reference sequence). CDR3 sequence: CATSRDGGASTDTQYF. For the CDR3, the DNA is TGTGCCACCAGCAGAGACGGCGGGGCAAGCACAGATACGCAGTATTTT.

There are many counts of this clonotype. The rearrangement links TRBV28 to TRBJ2-7, with D unclear. V was cut by 3 bases and J by 1 base, with 7 bases left in between. Germline loops: CDR1 MDHEN, CDR2 SYDVKM. The CDR3 length is 13 residues. The CDR3 sequence is CASSFAPSYEQYF. The CDR3, as DNA: TGTGCCAGCAGTTTCGCGCCATCCTACGAGCAGTACTTC. The entire variable domain, with the rest obtained from reference TRBV28 and TRBJ2-7, is as follows: DVKVTQSSRYLVKRTGEKVFLECVQDMDHENMFWYRQDPGLGLRLIYFSYDVKMKEKGDIPEGYSVSREKKERFSLILESASTNQTSMYLCASSFAPSYEQYFGPGTRLTVT.

The chain carries TRBV19 and TRBJ1-2; 8 bases map to TRBD1. The length of the CDR3 is 12 residues. Per germline, CDR1 LNHDA and CDR2 SQIVND (reference sequence). Losses at the gene ends were 9 bases for V and 4 bases for J; bases not matched to a gene: 4. The CDR3 region has the DNA TGTGCCAGCGAACAGGGGGGCTATGGCTACACCTTC. This gives the protein CASEQGGYGYTF.

This clonotype was found a few times. The rearrangement links TRBV6-2 or TRBV6-3 to TRBJ2-1; weak D call: TRBD2 (6 bases). Germline-derived CDR1 and CDR2 are MNHEY and SVGEGT. Deletions cut 6 bases from V and 10 bases from J, with 22 bases between. The CDR3 has 15 residues. The CDR3 sequence is CASSRGATLPAEQFF. CDR3 nucleotides: TGTGCCAGCAGCCGCGGGGCTACCCTGCCAGCCGAGCAGTTCTTC.

The V call is TRBV18, the J call TRBJ2-5; no clear D gene. This CDR3 spans 17 amino acids. Trimming removed 3 bases at V and 3 bases at J, with 20 bases between. Germline V lookup: CDR1 KGHSH, CDR2 LQKENI. CDR3 region: CASSPSRFIGEKETQYF. DNA of the CDR3: TGTGCCAGCTCACCGTCCCGATTTATTGGGGAAAAAGAGACCCAGTACTTC.

This clonotype is deemed medium-sized. J is TRBJ1-5 and V is TRBV7-9; 10 nucleotides align to TRBD1. The CDR3 extends over 15 amino acids. In germline, CDR1 is SEHNR, CDR2 FQNEAQ (reference sequence). J lost 5 bases, V lost 3 bases, and 4 bases had no gene match. The DNA of the CDR3 is TGTGCCAGCAGCTTTTCGACAGGGGGCGATCAGCCCCAGCATTTT. Amino acids: CASSFSTGGDQPQHF.

This clonotype was counted ten times or more. The DNA of the CDR3 is TGTGCCAGCAGCTTGCTACAGGGCTATTCACCCCTCCACTTT. As protein: CASSLLQGYSPLHF. This chain links TRBV5-8 with TRBJ1-6; D is possibly TRBD1 (6 bases). Germline assignment: CDR1 SGHTS and CDR2 YDEGEE. There are 14 residues in the CDR3. V lost 1 base and J 8 bases, leaving 10 bases between the germline ends.

This clonotype appeared a few times. J is TRBJ1-2 and V is TRBV18; D unclear. Trimming took 3 bases from V and 8 from J, leaving 10 bases between them. This CDR3 comprises 12 residues. Germline V gene lookup returns CDR1 KGHSH and CDR2 LQKENI. CDR3 in amino acids: CASSPPMGGYTF. The CDR3 region has the DNA TGTGCCAGCTCACCTCCCATGGGCGGCTACACCTTC.

This clonotype was detected ten times or more. The rearrangement links TRBV12-3 or TRBV12-4 to TRBJ2-7, with a tentative D call TRBD2 (5 bases). The CDR3 runs to 13 residues. V was clipped by 6 bases and J by 0 bases, with 9 bases between them. This chain's CDR3 is CASRSGSSYEQYF. The DNA for the CDR3 is TGTGCCAGCAGATCGGGGAGCTCCTACGAGCAGTACTTC.

At least ten counts were recorded for this clonotype. The gene calls are TRBV7-9 and TRBJ2-4; D is tentatively TRBD1 or TRBD2 (5 bases each). The CDR3 length is 13 residues. Germline V gene data show CDR1 as SEHNR and CDR2 as FQNEAQ (reference sequence). The ends were cut back, 3 bases at V and 8 bases at J, with 11 bases in the middle. The CDR3: CASSLMGVDIQYF. CDR3 nucleotides: TGTGCCAGCAGCTTGATGGGGGTAGACATTCAGTACTTC. Together with reference TRBV7-9 and TRBJ2-4, the CDR3 gives the full variable domain: DTGVSQNPRHKITKRGQNVTFRCDPISEHNRLYWYRQTLGQGPEFLTYFQNEAQLEKSRLLSDRFSAERPKGSFSTLEIQRTEQGDSAMYLCASSLMGVDIQYFGAGTRLSVL.

This clonotype has at least ten counts. The rearrangement joins TRBV3-1 to TRBJ2-7; possibly TRBD1 for D (6 bases). Germline CDR1 and CDR2: LGHDT and YNNKEL (reference sequence). The CDR3 spans 13 residues. Trimming took off 2 bases at V and 4 bases at J, with 9 bases between the two ends. CDR3 DNA: TGTGCCAGCAGCCAAAGGGACATATACGAGCAGTACTTC. Translating gives CASSQRDIYEQYF.

This clonotype was recorded at least ten times. The V gene is TRBV7-7, the J gene TRBJ2-5; 8 bases match TRBD1. This CDR3 is built from 14 residues. V was pared by 5 bases and J by 5 bases, with 7 bases of the junction left unmatched. Per germline, CDR1 SSHAT and CDR2 FNYEAQ (reference sequence). The CDR3, as DNA: TGTGCCAGCAGCCTGACAGGGGCGGGGGAGACCCAGTACTTC. The encoded protein is CASSLTGAGETQYF.

This clonotype was counted at least ten times. The chain carries TRBV7-2 and TRBJ1-2, with 8 bases fitting TRBD1. This CDR3 is built from 15 residues. Trimming cost V 2 bases and J 7 bases; bases outside gene matches: 9. Germline assignment: CDR1 SGHTA and CDR2 FQGNSA. The CDR3 nucleotides are TGTGCCAGCAGCTTAAGCACAGGGGGAGTAGTTGGCTACACCTTC. Translated: CASSLSTGGVVGYTF.

This chain uses TRBV20-1 with TRBJ1-4, with TRBD1 as a possible D gene (6 bases). The V end was cut by 6 bases, the J end by 6 bases, with 14 bases between. Germline V lookup: CDR1 DFQATT, CDR2 SNEGSKA (reference sequence). The length of the CDR3 is 13 residues. CDR3: CSAERGAYEKLFF. The CDR3 DNA sequence: TGCAGTGCCGAGCGGGGGGCTTATGAAAAACTGTTTTTT.

This clonotype appeared many times. The chain employs TRBV29-1 and TRBJ1-1; D is unclear. V dropped 8 bases and J dropped 1 base, with 11 bases sitting between them. Per germline, CDR1 SQVTM and CDR2 ANQGSEA. CDR3 length: 12 amino acids. CDR3 region: CSSIRGNTEAFF. Written as DNA, the CDR3 is TGCAGCTCGATCCGGGGGAACACTGAAGCTTTCTTT.

This chain connects TRBV6-1 to TRBJ1-1, with 7 bases lining up with TRBD1. Germline assignment: CDR1 MNHNS and CDR2 SASEGT. After removal of 6 bases from V and 6 bases from J, the junction contained 13 bases not matched to a gene. CDR3 length: 15 amino acids. CDR3 sequence reads: CASRRDSGLGPEAFF. The CDR3 DNA sequence: TGTGCCAGCAGAAGGGACAGTGGCTTGGGCCCTGAAGCTTTCTTT.

This clonotype came up many times. This chain uses TRBV6-5 with TRBJ1-4; D remains ambiguous. The CDR3 sequence is 14 residues long. V was cut by 6 bases and J by 5 bases, with 13 bases left in between. The germline gives CDR1 MNHEY, CDR2 SVGAGI. The CDR3 DNA reads as TGTGCCAGCAGCCCTGGACGGTTCAATGAAAAACTGTTTTTT. Protein sequence: CASSPGRFNEKLFF.